This TCR beta chain appears in the sequencing data of a study of CD8 T cells in ankylosing spondylitis. For TCR beta, libraries came from quantitative 5'-RACE with molecular barcodes. TCRdb re-analysed the 5' RACE reads in MiXCR, keeping a single row per CDR3 protein. The sample lists some 87,000 distinct CDR3 sequences, around 9.4% seen once, with roughly 5.5% in the top ten. This clonotype was counted ten times or more. Its antigen remains unidentified. Whole-study results and caveats: The study identified a TCR beta motif of under ten highly homologous variants that appeared characteristic of ankylosing spondylitis blood. Clones tied to disease were said to be significantly enriched in matched ankylosing spondylitis synovial fluid. Disease-linked clones were CD8+ and relatively rare in peripheral blood.

This TCR was sampled from a male donor with ankylosing spondylitis or in good health (not recorded which). What was sequenced was blood, either unsorted or a sorted T cell fraction (not recorded which).

The chain's CDR3 is CASSLGRVRESQETQYF. The CDR3 region has the DNA TGTGCCAGCAGCTTAGGGAGAGTCCGGGAGAGTCAAGAGACCCAGTACTTC. The chain employs TRBV7-9 and TRBJ2-5, with D tentatively TRBD2 (6 bases). Germline CDR1 SEHNR, CDR2 FQNEAQ (reference sequence). Deletions cut 1 base from V and 2 bases from J, with 17 bases between. The CDR3 length is 17 residues.